The 2 T cell receptor beta chains given below trace back to one sample, sequenced in a study of T cells in Graves' hyperthyroidism and ophthalmopathy. TCR beta CDR3 regions were amplified from RNA. HTBI primers were the set used in a first-round RT-PCR of the TCR CDR3. TCRdb called the multiplex PCR reads again in MiXCR, with one record for every CDR3 protein. The sample has around 500,000 distinct CDR3 sequences; roughly an eighth are singletons. Sequencing used blood. Receptor source: a woman under 30 with Graves' hyperthyroidism.

This clonotype has a handful of counts. The chain employs TRBV29-1 and TRBJ2-5, with D uncertain. The V gene lost 6 bases and the J gene lost 2 bases, with 10 bases spanning the gap. From germline, CDR1 is SQVTM and CDR2 ANQGSEA. The CDR3 is 12 amino acids. Written as DNA, the CDR3 is TGCAGCGTAGGGCGGAGTCAAGAGACCCAGTACTTC. This encodes CSVGRSQETQYF.

At least ten counts were recorded for this clonotype. The gene calls are TRBV7-3 and TRBJ2-1; 9 nucleotides line up with TRBD1. This CDR3 comprises 15 residues. V lost 5 bases, J lost 8 bases, and 10 bases stayed unmatched. Looked up from germline, CDR1 is SGHTA and CDR2 is FQGTGA. DNA of the CDR3: TGTGCCAGCAGCGACCGGGACAGGGTTATCGATGAGCAGTTCTTC. It encodes CASSDRDRVIDEQFF. Complete variable domain (other parts from reference TRBV7-3 and TRBJ2-1): GAGVSQTPSNKVTEKGKYVELRCDPISGHTALYWYRQSLGQGPEFLIYFQGTGAADDSGLPNDRFFAVRPEGSVSTLKIQRTERGDSAVYLCASSDRDRVIDEQFFGPGTRLTVL.